A selection of T cell receptor beta chains follows, all from one sample in a study of blood T cell repertoires in COVID-19. Repertoires were generated with immunoSEQ multiplex PCR, while TCRdb's copy carries only in-frame clones and drops some. The sample includes tens of thousands of clones, around nine tenths of them seen just once. The specimen sequenced was peripheral blood. These receptors were obtained from a man aged 45 to 65 with active COVID-19. Both conserved end residues are part of each CDR3. Each record gives: CDR3 DNA, CDR3 protein, V gene, D gene, J gene, clone size. D genes are given only for firm matches. Expanded clones are given a class, and other clones once, few, many or no size at all.

CDR3 DNA: TGTGCCAGCAGCCCCACTACCTACGAGCAGTACTTC
CDR3 protein: CASSPTTYEQYF
V gene: TRBV7-9
D gene: .
J gene: TRBJ2-7
clone size: once

CDR3 DNA: TGTGCCAGCAGCTCGCGGGGGGAGGAGGCCGGGGAGCTGTTTTTT
CDR3 protein: CASSSRGEEAGELFF
V gene: TRBV7-3
D gene: TRBD2
J gene: TRBJ2-2
clone size: .

CDR3 DNA: TGCGCCAGCAGCCCCCAGCCGGGACAGGTGACGGGTGGGGCCAACGTCCTGACTTTC
CDR3 protein: CASSPQPGQVTGGANVLTF
V gene: TRBV4-1
D gene: TRBD1
J gene: TRBJ2-6
clone size: few

CDR3 DNA: TGTGCCAGCAGCGCAGTGGGACAGATCTATGGCTACACCTTC
CDR3 protein: CASSAVGQIYGYTF
V gene: TRBV7-2
D gene: TRBD1
J gene: TRBJ1-2
clone size: .

CDR3 DNA: TGTGCCAGCAAAATAGCGGGGGGGCCTGGCTCCTACGAGCAGTACTTC
CDR3 protein: CASKIAGGPGSYEQYF
V gene: TRBV11-2
D gene: TRBD2
J gene: TRBJ2-7
clone size: .

CDR3 DNA: TGTGCCAGCAGCCAAGAGGGGGTTAGGGGGCCCTCTGGAAACACCATATATTTT
CDR3 protein: CASSQEGVRGPSGNTIYF
V gene: TRBV5-6
D gene: TRBD1
J gene: TRBJ1-3
clone size: .

CDR3 DNA: TGTGCCTGGGGGGGACTAGGGTACCATGAGCAGTTCTTC
CDR3 protein: CAWGGLGYHEQFF
V gene: TRBV30
D gene: TRBD2
J gene: TRBJ2-1
clone size: .

CDR3 DNA: TGTGCCACCAGTGATTTAACAGCCTACGAGCAGTACTTC
CDR3 protein: CATSDLTAYEQYF
V gene: TRBV24-1
D gene: .
J gene: TRBJ2-7
clone size: .

CDR3 DNA: TGTGCCAGCAGTTTAGCCCGGGGGGGTAAAGTGCAGTTCTTC
CDR3 protein: CASSLARGGKVQFF
V gene: TRBV28
D gene: TRBD2
J gene: TRBJ2-1
clone size: .

CDR3 DNA: TGTGCCAGCGGCTTGGGGGGGTCGGTGACAGCGGGCTACACCTTC
CDR3 protein: CASGLGGSVTAGYTF
V gene: TRBV28
D gene: .
J gene: TRBJ1-2
clone size: .

CDR3 DNA: TGTGCCAGCACTGTTGACAGGGTCCCCTATGGCTACACCTTC
CDR3 protein: CASTVDRVPYGYTF
V gene: TRBV2
D gene: TRBD1
J gene: TRBJ1-2
clone size: few

CDR3 DNA: TGTGCCAGCAGCCAAGCAGGAGGGGGCAAGTTCTTC
CDR3 protein: CASSQAGGGKFF
V gene: TRBV14
D gene: .
J gene: TRBJ2-1
clone size: .

CDR3 DNA: TGTGCCAGCAGACAGGACGTGGGGGCCAACGTCCTGACTTTC
CDR3 protein: CASRQDVGANVLTF
V gene: TRBV7-2
D gene: .
J gene: TRBJ2-6
clone size: once

CDR3 DNA: TGTGCCAGCAGCACTACTATCCTCGGAACAGATACGCAGTATTTT
CDR3 protein: CASSTTILGTDTQYF
V gene: TRBV7-8
D gene: .
J gene: TRBJ2-3
clone size: .

CDR3 DNA: TGTGCCAGCAGTCCGACAGGGTTAGAGACCCAGTACTTC
CDR3 protein: CASSPTGLETQYF
V gene: TRBV6-5
D gene: TRBD1
J gene: TRBJ2-5
clone size: .

CDR3 DNA: TGTGCCAGCAGCCTTAGCACAGATACGCAGTATTTT
CDR3 protein: CASSLSTDTQYF
V gene: TRBV5-4
D gene: .
J gene: TRBJ2-3
clone size: .

CDR3 DNA: TGCGCCAGCAGCTTGGAGCCAGGGGGCTTTTACGAGCAGTACTTC
CDR3 protein: CASSLEPGGFYEQYF
V gene: TRBV5-1
D gene: TRBD1
J gene: TRBJ2-7
clone size: few

CDR3 DNA: TGTGCCAGCAGCTTTTCCGGGACAGGGGCCTCTAACTATGGCTACACCTTC
CDR3 protein: CASSFSGTGASNYGYTF
V gene: TRBV7-2
D gene: TRBD1
J gene: TRBJ1-2
clone size: .

CDR3 DNA: TGTGCCAGTAAACCCACCGGGACAGGAACAACTGAAGCTTTCTTT
CDR3 protein: CASKPTGTGTTEAFF
V gene: TRBV19
D gene: TRBD1
J gene: TRBJ1-1
clone size: .

CDR3 DNA: TGTGCCAGCTCCCAGAATAGCGGGGGGGCCGGGGCCAACGTCCTGACTTTC
CDR3 protein: CASSQNSGGAGANVLTF
V gene: TRBV18
D gene: TRBD2
J gene: TRBJ2-6
clone size: .

CDR3 DNA: TGTGCCAGCAGCCACGGGGGCCGTAGGACTAGCGGCCATGAGCAGTTCTTC
CDR3 protein: CASSHGGRRTSGHEQFF
V gene: TRBV16
D gene: TRBD2
J gene: TRBJ2-1
clone size: .

CDR3 DNA: TGCGCCAGCAGCTTGGGGCACCTCTACGAGCAGTACTTC
CDR3 protein: CASSLGHLYEQYF
V gene: TRBV5-1
D gene: .
J gene: TRBJ2-7
clone size: .

CDR3 DNA: TGTGCCAGTAGCCCGCCGGGAGGGGAAAAACTGTTTTTT
CDR3 protein: CASSPPGGEKLFF
V gene: TRBV19
D gene: .
J gene: TRBJ1-4
clone size: .

CDR3 DNA: TGTGCCAGCAGCTTTTCAACTAGCGGCCTCTACGAGCAGTACTTC
CDR3 protein: CASSFSTSGLYEQYF
V gene: TRBV5-4
D gene: TRBD2
J gene: TRBJ2-7
clone size: once

CDR3 DNA: TGTGCCAGCAGCCCCAGGACGACTAGTTCTCAAACAGATACGCAGTATTTT
CDR3 protein: CASSPRTTSSQTDTQYF
V gene: TRBV11-2
D gene: .
J gene: TRBJ2-3
clone size: .

CDR3 DNA: TGTGCCAGCTCACTGCGGACAGTCACCTACGAGCAGTACTTC
CDR3 protein: CASSLRTVTYEQYF
V gene: TRBV18
D gene: .
J gene: TRBJ2-7
clone size: .

CDR3 DNA: TGCGCCAGCAGCTTGGAGGACAGATACGAGCAGTACTTC
CDR3 protein: CASSLEDRYEQYF
V gene: TRBV5-1
D gene: .
J gene: TRBJ2-7
clone size: .

CDR3 DNA: TGCAGCGTTTCCGGGACTAGGTATAATGAGCAGTTCTTC
CDR3 protein: CSVSGTRYNEQFF
V gene: TRBV29-1
D gene: TRBD2
J gene: TRBJ2-1
clone size: .

CDR3 DNA: TGTGCCAGCAGTCCGACAGGGTCCGATACGCAGTATTTT
CDR3 protein: CASSPTGSDTQYF
V gene: TRBV28
D gene: TRBD1
J gene: TRBJ2-3
clone size: .

CDR3 DNA: TGTGCCAGCAGTGAGTGGGCAGGGAATACTGAAGCTTTCTTT
CDR3 protein: CASSEWAGNTEAFF
V gene: TRBV6-1
D gene: .
J gene: TRBJ1-1
clone size: .

CDR3 DNA: TGTGCCAGCAGCTTCACAGGGAGCTATGGCTACACCTTC
CDR3 protein: CASSFTGSYGYTF
V gene: TRBV7-9
D gene: .
J gene: TRBJ1-2
clone size: few

CDR3 DNA: TGTGCCAGCAGCCCTATGGTCCCGGAGGACACCGGGGAGCTGTTTTTT
CDR3 protein: CASSPMVPEDTGELFF
V gene: TRBV28
D gene: .
J gene: TRBJ2-2
clone size: .

CDR3 DNA: TGTGCCAGCAGTCCCTGGCAGGGTGCCTACAATGAGCAGTTCTTC
CDR3 protein: CASSPWQGAYNEQFF
V gene: TRBV27
D gene: .
J gene: TRBJ2-1
clone size: .

CDR3 DNA: TGCGCCAGCAGTGAGCATTTGGTCAGGGAATACGCCTACGAGCAGTACTTC
CDR3 protein: CASSEHLVREYAYEQYF
V gene: TRBV10-1
D gene: .
J gene: TRBJ2-7
clone size: few

CDR3 DNA: TGTGCCAGCTCACCAGTATACACAGGAAATCAGCCCCAGCATTTT
CDR3 protein: CASSPVYTGNQPQHF
V gene: TRBV18
D gene: .
J gene: TRBJ1-5
clone size: .

CDR3 DNA: TGCGCCAGCAGCCAAAACCCGGGACAGGGTACCTACGAGCAGTACTTC
CDR3 protein: CASSQNPGQGTYEQYF
V gene: TRBV4-3
D gene: TRBD1
J gene: TRBJ2-7
clone size: .

CDR3 DNA: TGCGCCAGCAGCCCCCGGACAGGGGCGGGCGAGCAGTACTTC
CDR3 protein: CASSPRTGAGEQYF
V gene: TRBV5-1
D gene: TRBD1
J gene: TRBJ2-7
clone size: .

CDR3 DNA: TGTGCCAGCAGCCCCCAAACTTACGGGTCAACCGGGGAGCTGTTTTTT
CDR3 protein: CASSPQTYGSTGELFF
V gene: TRBV11-2
D gene: .
J gene: TRBJ2-2
clone size: .

CDR3 DNA: TGTGCCAGCAGCTTGAGAGGCGAGACCTATGGCTACACCTTC
CDR3 protein: CASSLRGETYGYTF
V gene: TRBV5-4
D gene: .
J gene: TRBJ1-2
clone size: .

CDR3 DNA: TGTGCCAGCCCCCCGGAGGGGTACAATGAGCAGTTCTTC
CDR3 protein: CASPPEGYNEQFF
V gene: TRBV6-5
D gene: .
J gene: TRBJ2-1
clone size: once

CDR3 DNA: TGTGCCAGCAGCCGGGCGAGTTATACGCAGTATTTT
CDR3 protein: CASSRASYTQYF
V gene: TRBV14
D gene: .
J gene: TRBJ2-3
clone size: .

CDR3 DNA: TGTGCCAGCACCTTGGGGACAGCCACTGAAGCTTTCTTT
CDR3 protein: CASTLGTATEAFF
V gene: TRBV12-3/TRBV12-4
D gene: TRBD1
J gene: TRBJ1-1
clone size: .

CDR3 DNA: TGTGCCATCAGTGCTGGGGGCGGGAACACTGAAGCTTTCTTT
CDR3 protein: CAISAGGGNTEAFF
V gene: TRBV10-3
D gene: .
J gene: TRBJ1-1
clone size: .

CDR3 DNA: TGTGCCAGTAGTAATAGAGGGGGACGGGTTCGCAATCAGCCCCAGCATTTT
CDR3 protein: CASSNRGGRVRNQPQHF
V gene: TRBV19
D gene: .
J gene: TRBJ1-5
clone size: .

CDR3 DNA: TGTGCCAGCAGTTTATCTGCGACAGGGGATTATGGCTACACCTTC
CDR3 protein: CASSLSATGDYGYTF
V gene: TRBV28
D gene: TRBD1
J gene: TRBJ1-2
clone size: .

CDR3 DNA: TGTGCCAGCAGCTTGGGACAGGGAGTCTACGAGCAGTACTTC
CDR3 protein: CASSLGQGVYEQYF
V gene: TRBV7-8
D gene: TRBD1
J gene: TRBJ2-7
clone size: .

CDR3 DNA: TGTGCCAGCAGCGCCGGTGTAACCGGGGAGCTGTTTTTT
CDR3 protein: CASSAGVTGELFF
V gene: TRBV7-8
D gene: .
J gene: TRBJ2-2
clone size: .